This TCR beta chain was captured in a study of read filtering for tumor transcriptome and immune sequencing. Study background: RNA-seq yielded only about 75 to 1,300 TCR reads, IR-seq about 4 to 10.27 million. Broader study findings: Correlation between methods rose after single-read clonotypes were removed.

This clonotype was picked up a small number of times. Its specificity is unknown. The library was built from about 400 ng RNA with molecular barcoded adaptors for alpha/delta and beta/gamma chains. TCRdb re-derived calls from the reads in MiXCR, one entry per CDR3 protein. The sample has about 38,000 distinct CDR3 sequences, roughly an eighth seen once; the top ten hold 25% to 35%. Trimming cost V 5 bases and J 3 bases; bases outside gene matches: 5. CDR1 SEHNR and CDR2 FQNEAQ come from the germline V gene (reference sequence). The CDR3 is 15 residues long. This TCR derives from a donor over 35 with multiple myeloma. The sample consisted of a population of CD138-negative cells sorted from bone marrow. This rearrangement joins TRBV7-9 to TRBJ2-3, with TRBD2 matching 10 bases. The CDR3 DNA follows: TGTGCCAGCAGCCCTAGCGGGAGTTTAACAGATACGCAGTATTTT. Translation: CASSPSGSLTDTQYF.